What follows are 27 T cell receptor beta chains derived from one specimen sequenced in a study of shared clonotypes between healthy human individuals. Naive CD8 cells were CD45RO-negative, positively selected for CCR7, excluding terminally differentiated effector memory CD45RA+ cells. The data were produced by immunoSEQ multiplex PCR, yet TCRdb's version contains in-frame clones alone and is incomplete. Of millions of clones in the sample, roughly 94% were seen once. Input material: naive CD8+ T cells sorted from blood. The receptors shown here come from a man between 18 and 35 years old in good health.

This clone occurred a few times. The rearrangement uses TRBV7-9 and TRBJ1-5; the D is unclear. This CDR3 contains 15 residues. The germline V and J ends were trimmed by 4 bases and 2 bases, with 12 bases remaining between them. The germline V gene encodes CDR1 SEHNR and CDR2 FQNEAQ (reference sequence). Here the CDR3 DNA reads TGTGCCAGCAGCTCGGCGAGGGATCGCAATCAGCCCCAGCATTTT. Protein: CASSSARDRNQPQHF.

The genes are TRBV5-6 and TRBJ2-5; D gene uncertain. The CDR3 has 15 amino acids. Germline V lookup: CDR1 SGHDT, CDR2 YYEEEE. Between the trimmed V and J ends, which lost 2 bases and 2 bases, there was a span of 13 bases. In DNA form, the CDR3 reads TGTGCCAGCAGCTTAGGCACCACGTGGCAAGAGACCCAGTACTTC. This gives the protein CASSLGTTWQETQYF. The whole variable domain, remainder taken from reference TRBV5-6 and TRBJ2-5, is DAGVTQSPTHLIKTRGQQVTLRCSPKSGHDTVSWYQQALGQGPQFIFQYYEEEERQRGNFPDRFSGHQFPNYSSELNVNALLLGDSALYLCASSLGTTWQETQYFGPGTRLLVL.

V and J are TRBV7-9 and TRBJ2-3, with D perhaps matching TRBD2 (6 bases). The V gene lost 5 bases and the J gene lost 0 bases, with 12 bases spanning the gap. CDR1 and CDR2 (germline): SEHNR, FQNEAQ (reference sequence). The CDR3 extends over 15 amino acids. CDR3 bases: TGTGCCAGCAGCCCGGGGGTTCCTAGCACAGATACGCAGTATTTT. Translated, it gives CASSPGVPSTDTQYF.

About this clone itself: Distinct nucleotide sequences in the sample also encode this CDR3. The chain joins TRBV6-6 to TRBJ1-1; D gene unclear. The CDR3 spans 11 residues. CDR1 is MNHNY and CDR2 is SVGAGI in the germline V gene (reference sequence). V shed 5 bases and J shed 2 bases, with 3 bases lying between them. CDR3 sequence: CASSVNTEAFF. In DNA form, the CDR3 reads TGTGCCAGCAGTGTCAACACTGAAGCTTTCTTT.

The CDR3 DNA follows: TGCGCCAGCAGTCCCCAGGGGTCGGACCCCTACAATGAGCAGTTCTTC. It specifies CASSPQGSDPYNEQFF. This chain joins TRBV5-1 and TRBJ2-1; possibly TRBD1 for D (6 bases). Germline-derived CDR1 and CDR2 are SGHRS and YFSETQ. CDR3 length: 16 amino acids. Trimming removed 5 bases from V and 2 bases from J, with 17 bases in between.

The chain combines TRBV7-9 with TRBJ2-3; 7 bases are a match to TRBD2. This CDR3 region has 16 residues. V was clipped by 4 bases and J by 6 bases; unmatched bases: 13. CDR1 is SEHNR, CDR2 FQNEAQ, per germline (reference sequence). CDR3 amino acids: CASSSSASGGSDTQYF. DNA of the CDR3: TGTGCCAGCAGCTCCAGCGCTAGCGGAGGGTCGGATACGCAGTATTTT.

The chain combines TRBV7-2 with TRBJ2-7; D is unclear. The V end lost 5 bases, the J end lost 5 bases, and 19 bases lay between the germline ends. The length of the CDR3 is 15 residues. Germline lookup yields CDR1 SGHTA and CDR2 FQGNSA. This CDR3 is CASSVGGSLWDEQYF. CDR3 coding DNA: TGTGCCAGCAGCGTTGGTGGCAGCCTATGGGACGAGCAGTACTTC.

The V call is TRBV27, the J call TRBJ2-5; TRBD1 is a possible D gene (5 bases). Trimming pared 3 bases from V and 5 bases from J, leaving 10 bases between. Germline V gene data show CDR1 as MNHEY and CDR2 as SMNVEV (reference sequence). This CDR3 is 13 amino acids long. The DNA for the CDR3 is TGTGCCAGCAGTTTCGGCAGGGTGGAGACCCAGTACTTC. Amino acids: CASSFGRVETQYF.

Of note for this clone: Within the sample, other DNA sequences also encode this same CDR3. The chain uses TRBV9 and TRBJ1-3; the D gene is possibly TRBD1 (5 bases). This CDR3 is built from 14 residues. Trimming shortened V by 3 bases and J by 1 base, and 8 bases separated the two germline ends. From germline, CDR1 is SGDLS and CDR2 YYNGEE. CDR3 DNA: TGTGCCAGCAGCGCCGGGGGTTCTGGAAACACCATATATTTT. Its translation is CASSAGGSGNTIYF.

Concerning this clone itself: This sample also contains other DNA sequences that code for the same CDR3. V usage is TRBV27 and J usage is TRBJ1-2; a possible D gene is TRBD1 (5 bases). Germline CDR1 is MNHEY and CDR2 is SMNVEV (reference sequence). The CDR3 contains 14 residues. Between the trimmed V and J ends, which lost 3 bases and 0 bases, there was a span of 8 bases. CDR3 bases: TGTGCCAGCAGTTTCGGAGGGGCTAACTATGGCTACACCTTC. As protein: CASSFGGANYGYTF.

V is TRBV27 and J is TRBJ2-7, with D tentatively TRBD1 or TRBD2 (6 bases each). This CDR3 is 17 amino acids long. V lost 2 bases to trimming and J lost 4 bases, with 21 bases between them. Germline V gene data show CDR1 as MNHEY and CDR2 as SMNVEV (reference sequence). CDR3 nucleotide sequence: TGTGCCAGCAGTTTAATTCTCGGGCCGGGGGCAGGGTACGAGCAGTACTTC. This translates into CASSLILGPGAGYEQYF.

Of note for this clone: This sample also contains other DNA sequences that code for the same CDR3. The chain uses TRBV9 and TRBJ1-3, with 8 bases lining up with TRBD1. This CDR3 has 15 residues. The V segment lost 0 bases and the J segment 4 bases; nucleotides outside the gene matches: 3. The germline gives CDR1 SGDLS, CDR2 YYNGEE. DNA for the CDR3: TGTGCCAGCAGCGTAGGACAGGGGTCAGGAAACACCATATATTTT. Amino acid sequence: CASSVGQGSGNTIYF.

Of note for this clone: In the same sample, other DNA sequences code for this CDR3. The chain couples TRBV4-3 to TRBJ2-7; 7 bases map to TRBD1. This CDR3 contains 14 residues. CDR1 and CDR2 from the germline V gene are LGHNA and YSLEER. Trimming cost V 1 base and J 4 bases; bases outside gene matches: 4. Here the CDR3 DNA reads TGCGCCAGCAGCCAAGGACAGGGATCATACGAGCAGTACTTC. It specifies CASSQGQGSYEQYF.

In its sample, this clone was seen once. The chain couples TRBV27 to TRBJ2-5; D gene unclear. In germline, CDR1 is MNHEY, CDR2 SMNVEV (reference sequence). V dropped 8 bases and J dropped 5 bases, with 12 bases sitting between them. The CDR3 totals 12 residues. This chain's CDR3 is CASGLTGETQYF. In DNA, the CDR3 is TGTGCCAGCGGTCTCACTGGGGAGACCCAGTACTTC.

This rearrangement joins TRBV4-1 to TRBJ2-7; a weak D match, TRBD2 (5 bases). CDR3 length equals 15 residues. The V end was cut by 4 bases, the J end by 3 bases, with 16 bases between. Germline V gives CDR1 MGHRA, CDR2 YSYEKL. The CDR3, as DNA: TGCGCCAGCAGCCTTCGGGGTACTACAAGCTACGAGCAGTACTTC. It translates to CASSLRGTTSYEQYF.

This chain links TRBV2 with TRBJ2-3; D gene ambiguous. There are 14 residues in the CDR3. V lost 2 bases and J lost 5, with 11 bases in between. CDR1 is SNHLY and CDR2 is FYNNEI in the germline V gene. The CDR3 protein is CASSEQADLDTQYF. In nucleotides, the CDR3 is TGTGCCAGCAGTGAACAGGCCGACCTAGATACGCAGTATTTT.

The chain's CDR3 is CASSLAPGTDNSPLHF. The CDR3 nucleotides read TGTGCCAGCAGCTTAGCCCCGGGGACAGATAATTCACCCCTCCACTTT. V is TRBV13 and J is TRBJ1-6; 7 nucleotides align to TRBD1. This CDR3 comprises 16 residues. V was pared by 1 base and J by 5 bases, with 5 bases of the junction left unmatched. Germline CDR1 PRHDT, CDR2 FYEKMQ (reference sequence).

In nucleotides, the CDR3 is TGTGCCAGCAGTCAGAGCGGGGGGTACTACAATGAGCAGTTCTTC. Translation gives CASSQSGGYYNEQFF. The chain recombines TRBV6-5 with TRBJ2-1, with 9 nucleotides matching TRBD2. The J segment lost 3 bases and the V segment lost 5 bases, leaving 5 bases of the junction unmatched. The germline CDR1 and CDR2 sequences are MNHEY and SVGAGI. This CDR3 is built from 15 residues.

The chain couples TRBV27 to TRBJ1-2, with TRBD1 identical over 7 bases. Germline CDR1 reads MNHEY; CDR2 reads SMNVEV (reference sequence). The junction had 5 bases not matched to a gene; V was cut back by 4 bases and J by 3 bases. The CDR3 spans 14 residues. The chain's CDR3 is CASSSGQTYYGYTF. The CDR3 region has the DNA TGTGCCAGCAGTTCGGGACAGACTTACTATGGCTACACCTTC.

This clone was observed once. The V and J genes are TRBV27 and TRBJ1-2; possible D gene TRBD1, 5 bases. Germline loops: CDR1 MNHEY, CDR2 SMNVEV (reference sequence). The CDR3 sequence is 16 residues long. V lost 10 bases, J lost 4 bases, and 25 bases lay in between. CDR3 sequence reads: CATWGVRRDRSYGYTF. The CDR3 DNA reads as TGTGCCACCTGGGGTGTGAGGCGGGACCGAAGCTATGGCTACACCTTC.

Concerning this clone itself: This CDR3 is also generated by other DNA sequences in the sample. This sequence joins TRBV6-5 and TRBJ2-7; 8 bases are shared with TRBD1. From germline, CDR1 is MNHEY and CDR2 SVGAGI. V trimming: 2 bases; J trimming: 3 bases; junction bases outside the gene matches: 3. The CDR3 has 14 residues. CDR3 loop: CASSYGGQDYEQYF. CDR3 bases: TGTGCCAGCAGTTACGGGGGACAGGACTACGAGCAGTACTTC.

Worth noting for this clone: An end of the junction differs from the germline gene, which may be a read error. The chain links TRBV6-6 to TRBJ1-4; 7 bases match TRBD1. CDR3 length: 14 residues. Germline V CDR1 and CDR2: MNHNY, SVGAGI (reference sequence). As DNA, the CDR3 is TGTGCCAGCAGTCCCGGGACAGTTAATGGAAAACTGTTTTTT. Protein product: CASSPGTVNGKLFF.

As for this clone: This sample also contains other DNA sequences that code for the same CDR3. The rearrangement uses TRBV9 and TRBJ1-1; D is undetermined. The germline V gene has CDR1 SGDLS and CDR2 YYNGEE. This CDR3 has 13 residues. V lost 0 bases, J lost 4 bases, and 7 bases lay in between. The CDR3 protein is CASSVGGSTEAFF. CDR3 coding DNA: TGTGCCAGCAGCGTAGGAGGTAGCACTGAAGCTTTCTTT.

This chain connects TRBV7-8 to TRBJ2-7; TRBD2 agrees at 8 bases. CDR3 length: 17 residues. Germline trimming cut 4 bases from V and 0 bases from J; bases unmatched to any gene: 11. CDR1 is SGHVS and CDR2 is FQNEAQ in the germline V gene. The CDR3 bases are TGTGCCAGCAGCTCAACCCTCCTAGCGGGTATCTCCTACGAGCAGTACTTC. Translating gives CASSSTLLAGISYEQYF.

V usage is TRBV6-5 and J usage is TRBJ2-7, with a possible D match to TRBD1 (6 bases). The V end was cut by 5 bases, the J end by 3 bases, with 17 bases between. CDR3 length: 15 amino acids. CDR1 is MNHEY, CDR2 SVGAGI, per germline. CDR3 region: CASSLDRTTNYEQYF. The CDR3 bases are TGTGCCAGCAGTCTTGACAGGACCACCAACTACGAGCAGTACTTC.

Points on this clone: This sample also contains other DNA sequences that code for the same CDR3. This chain connects TRBV28 to TRBJ1-1, with 7 bases aligning to TRBD1. V was pared by 2 bases and J by 4 bases, with 4 bases of the junction left unmatched. In germline, CDR1 is MDHEN, CDR2 SYDVKM. The CDR3 covers 14 residues. The CDR3 DNA reads as TGTGCCAGCAGTTTAACAGGGGAGGGCACTGAAGCTTTCTTT. This gives the protein CASSLTGEGTEAFF.

V usage is TRBV5-6 and J usage is TRBJ2-1, with D possibly matching TRBD2 (6 bases). CDR1 and CDR2 from the germline V gene are SGHDT and YYEEEE. CDR3 length equals 14 residues. Trimming left V 3 bases short and J 5 bases short, with 12 bases between. The CDR3 spells CASSSGLMNNEQFF. The CDR3 nucleotides read TGTGCCAGCAGCTCTGGACTAATGAACAATGAGCAGTTCTTC.